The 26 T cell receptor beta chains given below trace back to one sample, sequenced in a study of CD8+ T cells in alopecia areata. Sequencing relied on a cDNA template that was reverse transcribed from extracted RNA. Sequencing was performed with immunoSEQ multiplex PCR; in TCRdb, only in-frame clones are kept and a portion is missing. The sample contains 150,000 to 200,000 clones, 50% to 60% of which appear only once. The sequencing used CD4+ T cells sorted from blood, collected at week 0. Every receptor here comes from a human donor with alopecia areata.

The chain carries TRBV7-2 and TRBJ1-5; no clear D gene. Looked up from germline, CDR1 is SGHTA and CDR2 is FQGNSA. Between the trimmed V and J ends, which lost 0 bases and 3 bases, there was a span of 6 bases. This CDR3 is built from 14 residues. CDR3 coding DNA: TGTGCCAGCAGCTTAGCAGCCATCAATCAGCCCCAGCATTTT. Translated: CASSLAAINQPQHF.

This CDR3 reads CAISIALDTQYF. The CDR3 region has the DNA TGTGCCATCAGTATAGCGTTAGATACGCAGTATTTT. V is TRBV10-3 and J is TRBJ2-3; possible D gene TRBD2, 5 bases. V gave up 5 bases and J gave up 5 bases, with 8 bases separating them. Germline lookup yields CDR1 ENHRY and CDR2 SYGVKD. The length of the CDR3 is 12 residues.

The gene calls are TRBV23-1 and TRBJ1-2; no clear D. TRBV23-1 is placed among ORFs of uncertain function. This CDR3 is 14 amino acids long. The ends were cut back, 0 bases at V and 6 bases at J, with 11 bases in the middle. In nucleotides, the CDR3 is TGCGCCAGCAGTCAATCGGCCCCCCAAGATGGCTACACCTTC. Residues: CASSQSAPQDGYTF.

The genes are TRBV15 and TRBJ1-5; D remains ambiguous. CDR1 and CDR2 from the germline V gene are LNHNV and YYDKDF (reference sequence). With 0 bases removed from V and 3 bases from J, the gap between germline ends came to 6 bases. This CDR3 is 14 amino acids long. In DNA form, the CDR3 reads TGTGCCACCAGCAGAGAGGGAATCAATCAGCCCCAGCATTTT. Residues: CATSREGINQPQHF.

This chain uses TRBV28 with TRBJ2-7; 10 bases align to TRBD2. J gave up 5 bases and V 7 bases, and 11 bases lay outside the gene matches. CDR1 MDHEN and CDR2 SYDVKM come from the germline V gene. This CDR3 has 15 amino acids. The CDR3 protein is CASTSGGASLHEQYF. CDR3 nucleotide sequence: TGTGCCAGCACCAGCGGGGGGGCCTCACTCCACGAGCAGTACTTC.

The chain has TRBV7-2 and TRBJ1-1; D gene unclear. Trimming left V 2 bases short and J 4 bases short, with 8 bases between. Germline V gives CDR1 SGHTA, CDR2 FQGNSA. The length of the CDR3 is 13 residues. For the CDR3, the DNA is TGTGCCAGCAGCTTACGGCGGCTCACTGAAGCTTTCTTT. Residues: CASSLRRLTEAFF.

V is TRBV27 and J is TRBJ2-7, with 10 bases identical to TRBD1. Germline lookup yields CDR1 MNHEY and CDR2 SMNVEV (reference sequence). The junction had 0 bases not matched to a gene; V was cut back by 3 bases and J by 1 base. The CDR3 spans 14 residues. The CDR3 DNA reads TGTGCCAGCAGTTTGGGACAGGGGTCCTACGAGCAGTACTTC. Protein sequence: CASSLGQGSYEQYF.

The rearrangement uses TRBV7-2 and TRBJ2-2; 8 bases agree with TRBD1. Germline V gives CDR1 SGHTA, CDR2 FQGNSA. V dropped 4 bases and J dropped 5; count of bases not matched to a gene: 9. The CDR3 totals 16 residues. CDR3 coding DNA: TGTGCCAGCAGCTGGACAGGGTATATTGTGACCGGGGAGCTGTTTTTT. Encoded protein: CASSWTGYIVTGELFF.

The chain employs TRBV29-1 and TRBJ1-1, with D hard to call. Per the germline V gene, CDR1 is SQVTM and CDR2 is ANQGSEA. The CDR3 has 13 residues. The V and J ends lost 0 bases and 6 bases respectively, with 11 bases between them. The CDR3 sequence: CSVEDRWGAEAFF. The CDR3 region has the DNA TGCAGCGTTGAAGATCGGTGGGGTGCTGAAGCTTTCTTT.

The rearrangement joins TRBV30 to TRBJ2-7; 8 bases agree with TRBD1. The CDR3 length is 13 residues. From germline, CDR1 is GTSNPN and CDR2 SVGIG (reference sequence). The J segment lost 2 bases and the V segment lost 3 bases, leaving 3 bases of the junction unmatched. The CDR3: CAWRRQGPYEQYF. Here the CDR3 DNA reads TGTGCCTGGAGGCGACAGGGGCCCTACGAGCAGTACTTC.

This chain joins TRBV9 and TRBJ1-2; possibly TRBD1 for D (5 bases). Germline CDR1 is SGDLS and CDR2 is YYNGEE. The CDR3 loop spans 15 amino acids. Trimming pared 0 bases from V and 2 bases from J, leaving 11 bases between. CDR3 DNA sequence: TGTGCCAGCAGCGTAGGAAGAGGGGACAACTATGGCTACACCTTC. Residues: CASSVGRGDNYGYTF.

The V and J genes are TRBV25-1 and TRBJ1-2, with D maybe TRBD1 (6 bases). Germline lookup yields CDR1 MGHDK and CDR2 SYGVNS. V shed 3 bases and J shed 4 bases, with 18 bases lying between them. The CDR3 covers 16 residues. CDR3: CASSESHGGGGYGYTF. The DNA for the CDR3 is TGTGCCAGCAGTGAGTCCCATGGGGGCGGAGGCTATGGCTACACCTTC.

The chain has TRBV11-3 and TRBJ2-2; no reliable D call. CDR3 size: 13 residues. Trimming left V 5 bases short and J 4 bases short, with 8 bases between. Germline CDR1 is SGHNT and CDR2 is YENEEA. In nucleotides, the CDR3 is TGTGCCAGCAGCCCTTCTCCCACCGGGGAGCTGTTTTTT. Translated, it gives CASSPSPTGELFF.

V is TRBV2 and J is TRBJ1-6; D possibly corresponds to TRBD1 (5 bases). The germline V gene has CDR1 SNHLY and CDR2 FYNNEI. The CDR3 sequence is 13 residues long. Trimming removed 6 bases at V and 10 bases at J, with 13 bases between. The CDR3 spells CASSREVGSPLHF. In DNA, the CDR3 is TGTGCCAGCAGCAGGGAGGTGGGGTCACCCCTCCACTTT.

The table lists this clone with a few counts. The CDR3 nucleotides read TGTGCCAGCAGCTTTTCGCCGACTCCCTACGAGCAGTACTTC. Translation: CASSFSPTPYEQYF. The chain has TRBV5-6 and TRBJ2-7, with D unresolved. The germline V gene encodes CDR1 SGHDT and CDR2 YYEEEE. Trimming stripped 2 bases from V and 2 bases from J, with 11 bases between. The CDR3 spans 14 residues.

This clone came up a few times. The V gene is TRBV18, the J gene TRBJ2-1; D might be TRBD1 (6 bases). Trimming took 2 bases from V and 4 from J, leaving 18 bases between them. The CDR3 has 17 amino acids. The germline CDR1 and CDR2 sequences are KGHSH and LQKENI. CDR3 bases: TGTGCCAGCTCACCAACTACAGGGTCGATTGCTTACAATGAGCAGTTCTTC. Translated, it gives CASSPTTGSIAYNEQFF.

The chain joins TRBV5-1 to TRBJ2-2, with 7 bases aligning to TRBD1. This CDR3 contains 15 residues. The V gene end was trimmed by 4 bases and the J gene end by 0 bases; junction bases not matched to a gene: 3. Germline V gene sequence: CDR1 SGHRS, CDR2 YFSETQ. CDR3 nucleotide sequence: TGCGCCAGCAGCCCCGGACAGGCGAACACCGGGGAGCTGTTTTTT. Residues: CASSPGQANTGELFF.

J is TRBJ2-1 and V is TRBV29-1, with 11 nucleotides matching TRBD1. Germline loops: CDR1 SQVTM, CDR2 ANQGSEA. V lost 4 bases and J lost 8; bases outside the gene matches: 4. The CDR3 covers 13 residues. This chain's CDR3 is CSVAGQGADEQFF. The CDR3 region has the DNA TGCAGCGTTGCTGGACAGGGGGCCGATGAGCAGTTCTTC.

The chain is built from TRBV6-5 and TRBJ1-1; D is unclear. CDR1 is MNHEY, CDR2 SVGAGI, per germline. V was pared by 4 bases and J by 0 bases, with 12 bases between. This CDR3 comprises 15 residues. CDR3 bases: TGTGCCAGCAGTTCTCGGAACAGCATGAACACTGAAGCTTTCTTT. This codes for CASSSRNSMNTEAFF.

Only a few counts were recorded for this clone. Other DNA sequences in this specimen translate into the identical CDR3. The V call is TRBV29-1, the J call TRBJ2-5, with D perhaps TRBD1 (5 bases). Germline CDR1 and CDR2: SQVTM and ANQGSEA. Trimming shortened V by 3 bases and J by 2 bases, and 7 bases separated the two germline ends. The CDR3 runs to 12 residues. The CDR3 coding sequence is TGCAGCGTTGATCGACAGCAAGAGACCCAGTACTTC. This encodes CSVDRQQETQYF.

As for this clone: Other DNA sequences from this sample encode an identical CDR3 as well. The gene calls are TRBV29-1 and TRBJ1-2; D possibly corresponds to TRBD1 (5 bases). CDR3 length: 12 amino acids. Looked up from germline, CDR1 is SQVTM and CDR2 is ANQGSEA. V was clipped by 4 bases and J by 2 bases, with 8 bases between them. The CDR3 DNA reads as TGCAGCGTTGCCGGGGCGAACTATGGCTACACCTTC. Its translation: CSVAGANYGYTF.

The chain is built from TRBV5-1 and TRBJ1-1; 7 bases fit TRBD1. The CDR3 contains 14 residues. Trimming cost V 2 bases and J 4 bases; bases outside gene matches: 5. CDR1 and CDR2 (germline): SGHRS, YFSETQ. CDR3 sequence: CASSFTGVGTEAFF. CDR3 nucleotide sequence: TGCGCCAGCAGCTTTACAGGGGTGGGCACTGAAGCTTTCTTT. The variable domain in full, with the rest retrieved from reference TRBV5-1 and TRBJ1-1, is KAGVTQTPRYLIKTRGQQVTLSCSPISGHRSVSWYQQTPGQGLQFLFEYFSETQRNKGNFPGRFSGRQFSNSRSEMNVSTLELGDSALYLCASSFTGVGTEAFFGQGTRLTVV.

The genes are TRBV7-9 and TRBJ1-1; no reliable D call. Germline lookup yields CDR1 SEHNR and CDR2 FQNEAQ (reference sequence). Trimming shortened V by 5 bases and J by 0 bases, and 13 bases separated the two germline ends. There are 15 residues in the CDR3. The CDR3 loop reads CASSPRPPMNTEAFF. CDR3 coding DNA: TGTGCCAGCAGCCCCCGTCCCCCTATGAACACTGAAGCTTTCTTT.

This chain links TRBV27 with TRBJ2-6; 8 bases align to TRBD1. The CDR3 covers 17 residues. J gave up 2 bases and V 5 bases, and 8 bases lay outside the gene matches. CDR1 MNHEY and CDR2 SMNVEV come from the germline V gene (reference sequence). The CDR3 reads CASSPRQGSTGANVLTF. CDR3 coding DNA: TGTGCCAGCAGTCCCCGACAGGGGAGTACTGGGGCCAACGTCCTGACTTTC.

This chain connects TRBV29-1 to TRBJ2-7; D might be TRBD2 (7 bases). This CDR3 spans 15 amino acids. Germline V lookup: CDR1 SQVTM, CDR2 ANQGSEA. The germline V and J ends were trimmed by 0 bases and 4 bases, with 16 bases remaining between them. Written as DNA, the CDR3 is TGCAGCGTTGAAGAGAGAGGGGCGGGGGCGTACGAGCAGTACTTC. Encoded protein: CSVEERGAGAYEQYF.

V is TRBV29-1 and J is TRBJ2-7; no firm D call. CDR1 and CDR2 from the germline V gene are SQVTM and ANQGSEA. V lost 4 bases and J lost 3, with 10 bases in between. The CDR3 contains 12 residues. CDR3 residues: CSVVASVYEQYF. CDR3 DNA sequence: TGCAGCGTTGTGGCAAGTGTCTACGAGCAGTACTTC.